The next 30 T cell receptor beta chains were all read from a single sample in a study of blood T cell repertoires in COVID-19. Assay: immunoSEQ multiplex PCR; the TCRdb copy retains only in-frame clones and omits some. The repertoire consists of 200,000 to 250,000 clones, with roughly 83% occurring once and the leading ten covering 1.3%. The sample taken for sequencing was PBMCs or T cells enriched from blood (not recorded which). These receptors were collected from a middle-aged woman with acute COVID-19.

This clone was picked up a small number of times. The V call is TRBV7-6, the J call TRBJ1-3; 7 bases fit TRBD1. There are 15 residues in the CDR3. Germline V gives CDR1 SGHVS, CDR2 FNYEAQ. V lost 5 bases and J lost 0; bases outside the gene matches: 4. The CDR3: CASSRGTASGNTIYF. In DNA, the CDR3 is TGTGCCAGCAGCCGAGGGACAGCCTCTGGAAACACCATATATTTT.

The gene calls are TRBV3-1 (or the pseudogene TRBV3-2) and TRBJ2-7; no clear D gene. Trimming pared 0 bases from V and 5 bases from J, leaving 2 bases between. CDR3 size: 11 residues. Germline V CDR1 and CDR2: LGHDT, YNNKEL (reference sequence). CDR3 sequence: CASSQDNEQYF. The CDR3 region has the DNA TGTGCCAGCAGCCAAGATAACGAGCAGTACTTC.

CDR3 nucleotides: TGCGCCAGCAGCCTGATTGTCCTCTCAGCTAACTATGGCTACACCTTC. It codes for CASSLIVLSANYGYTF. This chain connects TRBV4-1 to TRBJ1-2; D is unclear. The CDR3 is 16 residues long. Germline CDR1 MGHRA, CDR2 YSYEKL. The V and J ends lost 4 bases and 0 bases respectively, with 15 bases between them.

The sample holds a few counts of this clone. The rearrangement links TRBV9 to TRBJ2-7, with D tentatively TRBD1 (5 bases). The V end was cut by 3 bases, the J end by 5 bases, with 12 bases between. The CDR3 sequence is 13 residues long. CDR1 and CDR2 from the germline V gene are SGDLS and YYNGEE. CDR3 residues: CASSASDSHEQYF. The DNA of the CDR3 is TGTGCCAGCAGCGCATCCGACAGCCACGAGCAGTACTTC.

V usage is TRBV6-5 and J usage is TRBJ1-2; D is possibly TRBD1 (6 bases). The ends were cut back, 6 bases at V and 8 bases at J, with 22 bases in the middle. Germline assignment: CDR1 MNHEY and CDR2 SVGAGI. The CDR3 contains 15 residues. CDR3 nucleotides: TGTGCCAGCAGAAGCGCTACAGGGAATCTGGTAGGCTACACCTTC. Translated: CASRSATGNLVGYTF.

V is TRBV28 and J is TRBJ2-1; D perhaps matches TRBD2 (6 bases). Per the germline V gene, CDR1 is MDHEN and CDR2 is SYDVKM. The CDR3 has 15 residues. Deletions cut 7 bases from V and 8 bases from J, with 21 bases between. Here the CDR3 reads CASTMGGRGTYEQFF. The DNA for the CDR3 is TGTGCCAGCACCATGGGGGGTCGGGGGACTTATGAGCAGTTCTTC.

Regarding this clone: This may stem from a read error, because a much larger clone lies one nucleotide away. The CDR3 DNA sequence: TGTGCCAGCAGCTTCGACAGGGACACTGAAGCTTTCTTT. Residues: CASSFDRDTEAFF. This chain links TRBV5-4 with TRBJ1-1; 7 positions agree with TRBD1. J was trimmed by 3 bases and V by 2 bases; bases with no gene match: 1. This CDR3 has 13 amino acids. The germline gives CDR1 SGHNT, CDR2 YYREEE (reference sequence).

This chain links TRBV7-9 with TRBJ1-1, with D unclear. Trimming pared 1 base from V and 5 bases from J, leaving 8 bases between. CDR3 length equals 13 residues. Looked up from germline, CDR1 is SEHNR and CDR2 is FQNEAQ (reference sequence). In DNA form, the CDR3 reads TGTGCCAGCAGCTTAGATGGAGGGACTGAAGCTTTCTTT. It specifies CASSLDGGTEAFF.

The V gene is TRBV6-2 or TRBV6-3, the J gene TRBJ1-5; no reliable D call. The CDR3 extends over 16 amino acids. Germline assignment: CDR1 MNHEY and CDR2 SVGEGT. With 0 bases removed from V and 4 bases from J, the gap between germline ends came to 13 bases. The CDR3 is CASSYSFLGGNQPQHF. The CDR3, as DNA: TGTGCCAGCAGTTACTCGTTCCTAGGAGGTAATCAGCCCCAGCATTTT.

Note on this clone: At one boundary the junction diverges from the germline segment, which might be a read error. The sample carries other DNA sequences with the same CDR3. J is TRBJ2-7 and V is TRBV5-1; 7 bases are shared with TRBD2. CDR1 SGHRS and CDR2 YFSETQ come from the germline V gene. This CDR3 region has 14 residues. Written as DNA, the CDR3 is TGCGCCAGCTCGGGCCTAGCGGCTTCCTACGAGCAATACTTC. It codes for CASSGLAASYEQYF.

The V call is TRBV7-2, the J call TRBJ2-2; D not certain. Germline V gives CDR1 SGHTA, CDR2 FQGNSA. V lost 1 base and J 4 bases, leaving 10 bases between the germline ends. This CDR3 contains 15 residues. The CDR3 nucleotides read TGTGCCAGCAGCTTAGAGTATCTAGTCACCGGGGAGCTGTTTTTT. Translating it yields CASSLEYLVTGELFF.

The chain links TRBV4-3 to TRBJ2-1; D gene ambiguous. This CDR3 contains 13 residues. V was trimmed by 0 bases and J by 6 bases, leaving 6 bases between them. Germline V gene lookup returns CDR1 LGHNA and CDR2 YSLEER. CDR3 residues: CASSQDSGNEQFF. Here the CDR3 DNA reads TGCGCCAGCAGCCAAGACTCAGGCAATGAGCAGTTCTTC.

The chain links TRBV19 to TRBJ2-2, with 9 bases fitting TRBD2. V trimming: 4 bases; J trimming: 2 bases; junction bases outside the gene matches: 5. The CDR3 is 16 amino acids. Germline V CDR1 and CDR2: LNHDA, SQIVND (reference sequence). The CDR3 protein is CASSTGLALNTGELFF. Written as DNA, the CDR3 is TGTGCCAGTAGTACTGGACTAGCGTTAAACACCGGGGAGCTGTTTTTT.

The V call is TRBV4-2, the J call TRBJ2-3; TRBD2 aligns across 8 bases. Per germline, CDR1 LGHNA and CDR2 YNFKEQ. Trimming cost V 5 bases and J 1 base; bases outside gene matches: 5. This CDR3 has 15 residues. CDR3 sequence (DNA): TGTGCCAGCAGCTTAGAAGCGGGGGGCACAGATACGCAGTATTTT. This sequence encodes CASSLEAGGTDTQYF.

The rearrangement links TRBV30 to TRBJ1-6, with no clear D. The CDR3 is 15 residues long. Per germline, CDR1 GTSNPN and CDR2 SVGIG (reference sequence). V was pared by 2 bases and J by 9 bases, with 17 bases between. CDR3 sequence: CAWSRGGFQISPLHF. In DNA, the CDR3 is TGTGCCTGGAGTAGAGGAGGGTTTCAGATTTCACCCCTCCACTTT.

The chain combines TRBV28 with TRBJ1-2, with a weak D call TRBD1 (6 bases). The CDR3 is 15 amino acids. Germline CDR1 is MDHEN and CDR2 is SYDVKM. Deletions cut 7 bases from V and 4 bases from J, with 19 bases between. CDR3 sequence (DNA): TGTGCCAGCACCGTTGGGGGGGCGTCAGGCTATGGCTACACCTTC. This gives the protein CASTVGGASGYGYTF.

V is TRBV5-5 and J is TRBJ1-2; the match to TRBD1 covers 7 bases. The CDR3 length is 14 residues. V lost 2 bases to trimming and J lost 6 bases; unmatched junction nucleotides: 7. CDR1 and CDR2 (germline): SGHKS, YYEKEE (reference sequence). The CDR3 spells CASSFMGQNNGYTF. DNA for the CDR3: TGTGCCAGCAGCTTTATGGGACAGAACAATGGCTACACCTTC.

This chain uses TRBV4-1 with TRBJ1-2, with a possible D match to TRBD1 (6 bases). The CDR3 spans 14 residues. Germline loops: CDR1 MGHRA, CDR2 YSYEKL. Trimming took off 3 bases at V and 4 bases at J, with 12 bases between the two ends. The CDR3 DNA is TGCGCCAGCAGCCAGGGGGCCCAGGGCTATGGCTACACCTTC. Encoded protein: CASSQGAQGYGYTF.

This sequence joins TRBV7-2 and TRBJ1-6, with D perhaps TRBD1 (5 bases). The CDR3 spans 19 residues. Trimming took 5 bases from V and 0 from J, leaving 20 bases between them. The germline gives CDR1 SGHTA, CDR2 FQGNSA. For the CDR3, the DNA is TGTGCCAGCAGCCCCCATGCCCTCAGGGCTATCTCCTATAATTCACCCCTCCACTTT. Its protein product is CASSPHALRAISYNSPLHF.

The chain is built from TRBV7-8 and TRBJ1-6; TRBD1 matches at 7 bases. The CDR3 runs 15 residues. Trimming removed 3 bases from V and 5 bases from J; junction bases left unmatched: 4. The germline CDR1 and CDR2 sequences are SGHVS and FQNEAQ. As DNA, the CDR3 is TGTGCCAGCAGCTTTGAGACAGGGAATAATTCACCCCTCCACTTT. It yields the protein CASSFETGNNSPLHF.

Only one count was recorded for this clone. The V gene is TRBV5-1, the J gene TRBJ1-5; 7 bases are shared with TRBD1. Trimming took 4 bases from V and 0 from J; bases not matched to a gene: 4. CDR1 and CDR2 from the germline V gene are SGHRS and YFSETQ. The CDR3 totals 15 residues. Written as DNA, the CDR3 is TGCGCCAGCAGCATTCAGGGGGATAGCAATCAGCCCCAGCATTTT. It specifies CASSIQGDSNQPQHF.

The chain has TRBV7-9 and TRBJ2-2, with a possible D match to TRBD2 (5 bases). This CDR3 has 12 residues. Germline V gene lookup returns CDR1 SEHNR and CDR2 FQNEAQ (reference sequence). Trimming removed 5 bases at V and 8 bases at J, with 9 bases between. The CDR3: CASSPRVGELFF. The DNA of the CDR3 is TGTGCCAGCAGCCCGAGGGTGGGGGAGCTGTTTTTT. The full variable domain, with the rest looked up from reference TRBV7-9 and TRBJ2-2, is DTGVSQNPRHKITKRGQNVTFRCDPISEHNRLYWYRQTLGQGPEFLTYFQNEAQLEKSRLLSDRFSAERPKGSFSTLEIQRTEQGDSAMYLCASSPRVGELFFGEGSRLTVL.

This chain connects TRBV30 to TRBJ2-3; 7 bases are shared with TRBD1. The V gene end was trimmed by 1 base and the J gene end by 4 bases; junction bases not matched to a gene: 5. The CDR3 covers 14 residues. The V gene's germline CDR1 is GTSNPN and CDR2 SVGIG (reference sequence). CDR3 sequence reads: CAWSGGGASDTQYF. CDR3 DNA sequence: TGTGCCTGGAGTGGAGGGGGCGCTTCAGATACGCAGTATTTT.

The chain employs TRBV7-3 and TRBJ2-1; TRBD1 agrees at 10 bases. The CDR3 is made up of 15 amino acids. The trim removed 4 bases at V and 7 bases at J, leaving 7 bases unmatched. CDR1 and CDR2 from the germline V gene are SGHTA and FQGTGA. The CDR3 nucleotides are TGTGCCAGCAGCTCGTGGGACAGGGGAAAAAATGAGCAGTTCTTC. This sequence encodes CASSSWDRGKNEQFF.

In its sample, this clone was seen a few times. The rearrangement uses TRBV29-1 and TRBJ1-2, with D perhaps TRBD1 (6 bases). The CDR3 contains 16 residues. V lost 7 bases, J lost 6 bases, and 27 bases lay in between. Germline CDR1 is SQVTM and CDR2 is ANQGSEA. The CDR3, as DNA: TGCAGCGCATACCGGGACACCGGTGGGGAAGAGCATGGCTACACCTTC. As protein: CSAYRDTGGEEHGYTF.

The chain has TRBV3-1 (or the pseudogene TRBV3-2) and TRBJ2-6; D is uncertain. With 8 bases removed from V and 4 bases from J, the gap between germline ends came to 9 bases. The CDR3 is made up of 13 amino acids. The germline V gene has CDR1 LGHDT and CDR2 YNNKEL (reference sequence). CDR3 in DNA: TGTGCCAGCCGTTCTGCGGGGGCCAACGTCCTGACTTTC. The encoded protein is CASRSAGANVLTF.

This chain joins TRBV7-9 and TRBJ1-2; 7 nucleotides agree with TRBD1. J lost 3 bases, V lost 0 bases, and 1 base had no gene match. This CDR3 comprises 14 residues. Per germline, CDR1 SEHNR and CDR2 FQNEAQ (reference sequence). For the CDR3, the DNA is TGTGCCAGCAGCTTAGCGGGGACAGACTATGGCTACACCTTC. Translated, it gives CASSLAGTDYGYTF.

This chain links TRBV13 with TRBJ2-2, with TRBD2 matching 9 bases. CDR3 length equals 16 residues. Losses at the gene ends were 1 base for V and 4 bases for J; bases not matched to a gene: 4. The V gene's germline CDR1 is PRHDT and CDR2 FYEKMQ (reference sequence). CDR3 in amino acids: CASSLDSGGITGELFF. As DNA, the CDR3 is TGTGCCAGCAGCTTAGATAGCGGGGGAATCACCGGGGAGCTGTTTTTT.

The chain carries TRBV9 and TRBJ2-1; 15 bases fit TRBD2. The CDR3 is made up of 14 amino acids. V lost 4 bases and J lost 15; bases outside the gene matches: 8. In germline, CDR1 is SGDLS, CDR2 YYNGEE. The CDR3 bases are TGTGCCAGCAGCCTCGGACTAGCGGGAGGGGCCAGGTTCTTC. As protein: CASSLGLAGGARFF.

V usage is TRBV7-9 and J usage is TRBJ1-4, with D unresolved. The CDR3 extends over 15 amino acids. Germline CDR1 SEHNR, CDR2 FQNEAQ (reference sequence). Trimming pared 3 bases from V and 4 bases from J, leaving 12 bases between. CDR3: CASSFVTRINEKLFF. CDR3 sequence (DNA): TGTGCCAGCAGCTTTGTCACTAGGATTAATGAAAAACTGTTTTTT.